Below, one T cell receptor (beta chain) is given with its context. Its antigen is not known. This entry comes from a study of vaccination and CD4 T cells after COVID-19. Background on the study: Convalescent cases comprised under ten mild and one severe, all SARS-CoV-2 positive by nasal swab PCR.

J was trimmed by 5 bases and V by 7 bases; bases with no gene match: 5. The CDR3 length is 13 residues. At the Johns Hopkins FTIC core, DNA taken from cultured CD4+ T cells was sequenced by way of the Oncomine TCR Beta short-read assay. TCRdb reanalysed the PCR reads using MiXCR and keeps one entry per CDR3 protein. The sample lists roughly 7,300 distinct CDR3 sequences, 45% to 55% occurring once. The treatment here: roughly ten-day PBMC culture with coronavirus spike peptide pools or control peptides (ViraFEST assay). The clonotype was recovered from a human donor who had recovered from COVID-19. The specimen was CD4+ T cells from blood, cultured in vitro. The chain carries TRBV12-3 or TRBV12-4 and TRBJ1-1, with TRBD1 matching 9 bases. The CDR3 bases are TGTGCCAGCACAACACAGGGGGCAACTGAAGCTTTCTTT. It translates to CASTTQGATEAFF.